The text below deals with one T cell receptor (beta chain). The CD8+ and CD4+ T cells were negatively isolated, with the TEMRA cells enriched by FACS. The sample is drawn from a study of CD8 T cells in Susac syndrome. The CDR3 loop spans 16 amino acids. The ends lost 0 bases at V and 6 bases at J; junction bases unmatched: 10. The germline gives CDR1 SGDLS, CDR2 YYNGEE. An input of roughly 0.5 to 1 ug of RNA was subjected to reverse transcription using random hexamers. Each CDR3 protein gets one entry after TCRdb re-called the immunoSEQ multiplex PCR reads with MiXCR. Counted here are around 170,000 distinct CDR3 sequences, 90% to 95% occurring once; the ten biggest clones make up 0.1% to 0.12%.

The receptor was derived from a human donor with Susac syndrome. J is TRBJ1-2 and V is TRBV9; 8 nucleotides match TRBD1. Sequenced input: CD4+ T cells from PBMCs. CDR3 sequence: CASSVAPETGVDGYTF. The CDR3 DNA reads as TGTGCCAGCAGCGTAGCCCCAGAGACAGGGGTTGATGGCTACACCTTC.